These 10 T cell receptor beta chains came from one sample sequenced in a study of T cell responses to AZD1222 COVID-19 vaccine. The protocol was immunoSEQ multiplex PCR, while the TCRdb copy is restricted to in-frame clones and leaves out a portion. Of approximately 89,000 clones listed, more than 70% are singletons. This specimen was peripheral blood, taken on day 0 of AZD1222 vaccination. The receptors stem from an adult in good health.

This clone appeared once. The V and J genes are TRBV12-3 or TRBV12-4 and TRBJ1-5, with D uncertain. V dropped 2 bases and J dropped 6 bases, with 8 bases sitting between them. The CDR3 loop spans 13 amino acids. CDR3 protein: CASSLPPAQPQHF. Here the CDR3 DNA reads TGTGCCAGCAGTTTACCTCCCGCTCAGCCCCAGCATTTT.

The chain uses TRBV18 and TRBJ2-2; 7 nucleotides line up with TRBD1. V lost 5 bases, J lost 5 bases, and 8 bases stayed unmatched. The CDR3 is 15 amino acids. Germline CDR1 reads KGHSH; CDR2 reads LQKENI. The CDR3 sequence is CASSSRDSRTGELFF. Here the CDR3 DNA reads TGTGCCAGCTCATCCAGGGACAGCCGAACCGGGGAGCTGTTTTTT. The whole variable domain, remainder taken from reference TRBV18 and TRBJ2-2, is NAGVMQNPRHLVRRRGQEARLRCSPMKGHSHVYWYRQLPEEGLKFMVYLQKENIIDESGMPKERFSAEFPKEGPSILRIQQVVRGDSAAYFCASSSRDSRTGELFFGEGSRLTVL.

The rearrangement joins TRBV19 to TRBJ1-2, with TRBD1 matching over 8 bases. The V gene end was trimmed by 6 bases and the J gene end by 3 bases; junction bases not matched to a gene: 3. The CDR3 spans 13 residues. Per the germline V gene, CDR1 is LNHDA and CDR2 is SQIVND (reference sequence). CDR3 sequence reads: CASSAQGDYGYTF. In nucleotides, the CDR3 is TGTGCCAGTAGCGCACAGGGGGACTATGGCTACACCTTC.

The rearrangement uses TRBV5-4 and TRBJ2-2; TRBD2 matches at 8 bases. V shed 3 bases, J shed 4 bases, and the junction held 8 bases outside the gene matches. The CDR3 runs to 16 residues. Per the germline V gene, CDR1 is SGHNT and CDR2 is YYREEE (reference sequence). The CDR3 DNA is TGTGCCAGCAGCTGGGGGTCAGCGGGGGCCACCGGGGAGCTGTTTTTT. Residues: CASSWGSAGATGELFF.

V and J are TRBV6-5 and TRBJ1-2; weak D call: TRBD1 (5 bases). V lost 5 bases, J lost 6 bases, and 10 bases lay in between. There are 12 residues in the CDR3. Germline V lookup: CDR1 MNHEY, CDR2 SVGAGI. CDR3 loop: CASSPQGNGYTF. For the CDR3, the DNA is TGTGCCAGCAGTCCGCAGGGAAATGGCTACACCTTC.

The rearrangement joins TRBV12-3 or TRBV12-4 to TRBJ1-2, with D perhaps TRBD1 (5 bases). V lost 6 bases to trimming and J lost 8 bases, with 13 bases between them. The length of the CDR3 is 12 residues. The CDR3 nucleotides read TGTGCCAGCAGCCACCCAAGGGGAGGCTACACCTTC. Its protein product is CASSHPRGGYTF.

The V call is TRBV6-5, the J call TRBJ1-4, with D uncertain. The V gene lost 5 bases and the J gene lost 1 base, with 8 bases spanning the gap. The CDR3 consists of 14 residues. Germline lookup yields CDR1 MNHEY and CDR2 SVGAGI. DNA for the CDR3: TGTGCCAGCAGTCGCAGACAAACTAATGAAAAACTGTTTTTT. As protein: CASSRRQTNEKLFF.

This chain connects TRBV19 to TRBJ2-1; the D gene is possibly TRBD1 (5 bases). The CDR3 is made up of 14 amino acids. V gave up 3 bases and J gave up 8 bases, with 14 bases separating them. The germline V gene has CDR1 LNHDA and CDR2 SQIVND (reference sequence). Written as DNA, the CDR3 is TGTGCCAGTAGTATCTTAGGGGTCGGAGATGAGCAGTTCTTC. It translates to CASSILGVGDEQFF.

The chain uses TRBV6-2 or TRBV6-3 and TRBJ2-7, with 9 bases matching TRBD1. CDR1 and CDR2 from the germline V gene are MNHEY and SVGEGT. The CDR3 extends over 15 amino acids. The V gene end was trimmed by 5 bases and the J gene end by 9 bases; junction bases not matched to a gene: 14. CDR3 sequence reads: CASSPLAGQGLMQYF. The CDR3 region has the DNA TGTGCCAGCAGTCCATTGGCGGGACAGGGCCTTATGCAGTACTTC.

The chain carries TRBV7-3 and TRBJ1-1; D perhaps matches TRBD1 (5 bases). The V end lost 5 bases, the J end lost 3 bases, and 13 bases lay between the germline ends. Germline V lookup: CDR1 SGHTA, CDR2 FQGTGA. This CDR3 contains 14 residues. CDR3 nucleotide sequence: TGTGCCAGCAGCCCCCTGGGGGGGGACACTGAAGCTTTCTTT. It encodes CASSPLGGDTEAFF.